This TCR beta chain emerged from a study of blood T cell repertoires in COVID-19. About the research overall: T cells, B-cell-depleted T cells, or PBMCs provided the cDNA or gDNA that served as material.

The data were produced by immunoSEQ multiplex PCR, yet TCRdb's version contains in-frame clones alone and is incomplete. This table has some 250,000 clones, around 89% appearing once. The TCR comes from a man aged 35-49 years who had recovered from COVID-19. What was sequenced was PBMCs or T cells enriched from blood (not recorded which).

CDR3 loop: CASSQGWRWSNQPQHF. CDR3 coding DNA: TGCGCCAGCAGCCAAGGGTGGAGGTGGAGCAATCAGCCCCAGCATTTT. The chain combines TRBV4-3 with TRBJ1-5; no clear D. The CDR3 contains 16 residues. Germline values: CDR1 LGHNA, CDR2 YSLEER. V lost 1 base and J lost 1, with 11 bases in between.